A selection of T cell receptor beta chains follows, all from one sample in a study of T-cell memory formation after mild COVID-19. TCRdb independently ran MiXCR on the 5' RACE reads; one entry per CDR3 protein. The sample shows 350,000 or so distinct CDR3 sequences, 20% to 25% of them seen only once. Sequenced material: PBMCs or a T cell subset sorted from them (not recorded which). All receptors come from a man younger than 35 who had mild COVID-19 (a few samples of this study predate the infection). Cell type and time point are not known. Each CDR3 is given with its conserved first and last residue. The D gene is left open where the match is weak. Size values are once, few and many counts, or a class for expanded clones, and some rows have none.

TRBV6-6	TRBJ1-1	-	TRBD1	CASISGGTTEAFF	TGTGCCAGCATCTCAGGGGGCACCACTGAAGCTTTCTTT
TRBV5-1	TRBJ1-1	-	-	CASSFSWGGTEAFF	TGCGCCAGCAGCTTTTCATGGGGGGGGACTGAAGCTTTCTTT
TRBV5-4	TRBJ2-1	-	TRBD1	CASSLGTGEWNEQFF	TGTGCCAGCAGCTTGGGGACAGGGGAGTGGAATGAGCAGTTCTTC
TRBV20-1	TRBJ1-6	-	-	CSARVSRTGSPLHF	TGCAGTGCTAGAGTATCCCGGACGGGCTCACCCCTCCACTTT
TRBV12-3/TRBV12-4	TRBJ2-7	-	-	CASSRPGPSEQYF	TGTGCCAGCAGCCGCCCGGGCCCCAGCGAGCAGTACTTC
TRBV7-9	TRBJ1-3	-	TRBD1	CASTETGGTLSGNTIYF	TGTGCCAGCACCGAGACAGGGGGGACTCTCTCTGGAAACACCATATATTTT
TRBV5-6	TRBJ2-5	-	-	CASSLLARWETQYF	TGTGCCAGCAGCTTGTTGGCGCGCTGGGAGACCCAGTACTTC
TRBV20-1	TRBJ1-1	few	-	CSVLQGNTEAFF	TGCAGTGTTCTCCAGGGGAACACTGAAGCTTTCTTT
TRBV4-2	TRBJ1-3	-	-	CASSQTRRLGSGNTIYF	TGTGCCAGCAGCCAAACTCGGCGGCTAGGGTCTGGAAACACCATATATTTT
TRBV27	TRBJ1-2	-	-	CASSFKVNYGYTF	TGTGCCAGCAGTTTCAAAGTTAACTATGGCTACACCTTC
TRBV9	TRBJ2-1	few	TRBD1	CASSPKAGTGWNNEQFF	TGTGCCAGCAGCCCAAAAGCCGGGACAGGGTGGAACAATGAGCAGTTCTTC
TRBV6-2/TRBV6-3	TRBJ2-5	-	-	CASRPGGSQETQYF	TGTGCCAGCAGACCTGGAGGATCCCAAGAGACCCAGTACTTC
TRBV7-9	TRBJ2-2	-	-	CASSRGRPGASGELFF	TGTGCCAGCAGCCGAGGCCGGCCGGGGGCCTCCGGGGAGCTGTTTTTT
TRBV7-9	TRBJ1-1	few	-	CASSLGWGLSTEAFF	TGTGCCAGCAGCTTAGGCTGGGGGCTGAGCACTGAAGCTTTCTTT
TRBV12-5	TRBJ2-7	few	TRBD1	CASGNGDRVHEQYF	TGTGCTAGTGGCAACGGGGACAGGGTACACGAGCAGTACTTC
TRBV5-1	TRBJ2-2	-	-	CASSPSSGDYYGELFF	TGCGCCAGCAGCCCCTCCTCCGGGGATTACTACGGGGAGCTGTTTTTT
TRBV27	TRBJ1-1	-	-	CASSLSGHINTEAFF	TGTGCCAGCAGTTTATCGGGGCACATAAACACTGAAGCTTTCTTT
TRBV3-1	TRBJ1-2	-	TRBD1	CASSQRTGNYGYTF	TGTGCCAGCAGCCAAAGGACAGGGAACTATGGCTACACCTTC
TRBV15	TRBJ1-2	-	-	CATSGVTSAVDGYTF	TGTGCCACCAGCGGGGTGACCTCGGCCGTAGATGGCTACACCTTC
TRBV28	TRBJ1-2	-	TRBD1	CASRPVWGQAYGYTF	TGTGCCAGCAGGCCGGTCTGGGGACAGGCATATGGCTACACCTTC
TRBV9	TRBJ2-3	-	TRBD2	CASSPREGLAGDTQYF	TGTGCCAGCAGCCCTCGTGAGGGACTAGCCGGGGATACGCAGTATTTT
TRBV7-9	TRBJ2-1	-	-	CASSLARREGDNEQFF	TGTGCCAGCAGCTTAGCGCGCAGGGAGGGGGACAATGAGCAGTTCTTC
TRBV9	TRBJ2-3	-	TRBD1	CASSTKDRAEGNTQYF	TGTGCCAGCAGCACCAAGGACAGGGCCGAGGGAAATACGCAGTATTTT
TRBV5-1	TRBJ1-5	-	TRBD1	CASSSQGAGQPQHF	TGCGCCAGCAGCTCACAGGGGGCAGGCCAGCCCCAGCATTTT
TRBV5-5	TRBJ1-1	-	TRBD1	CASSWAGQAREAFF	TGTGCCAGCAGCTGGGCCGGACAGGCGAGGGAAGCTTTCTTT
TRBV5-1	TRBJ2-2	few	-	CASSPDPNRGTGELFF	TGCGCCAGCAGCCCGGACCCAAATAGGGGCACCGGGGAGCTGTTTTTT
TRBV5-1	TRBJ2-5	many	-	CASQKGTEQETQYF	TGCGCCAGTCAAAAGGGGACGGAACAAGAGACCCAGTACTTC
TRBV7-9	TRBJ2-1	-	TRBD2	CASSLVFFAAWTSGNEQFF	TGTGCCAGCAGCTTAGTGTTCTTCGCCGCCTGGACTAGCGGGAATGAGCAGTTCTTC
TRBV7-8	TRBJ2-3	-	TRBD2	CASSRTGTRYADTQYF	TGTGCCAGCAGCCGCACCGGGACTAGGTACGCAGATACGCAGTATTTT